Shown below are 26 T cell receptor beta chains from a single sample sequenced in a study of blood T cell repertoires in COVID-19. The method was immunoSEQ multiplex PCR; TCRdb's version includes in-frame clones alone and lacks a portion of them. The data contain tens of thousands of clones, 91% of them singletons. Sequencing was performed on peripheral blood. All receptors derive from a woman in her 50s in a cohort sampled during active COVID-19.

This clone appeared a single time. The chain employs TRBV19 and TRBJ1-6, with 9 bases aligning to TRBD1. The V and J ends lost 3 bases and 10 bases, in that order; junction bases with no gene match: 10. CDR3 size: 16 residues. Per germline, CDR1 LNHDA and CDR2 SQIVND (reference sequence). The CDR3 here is CASSMGLGQGTSPLHF. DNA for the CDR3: TGTGCCAGTAGTATGGGGTTGGGACAGGGTACATCACCCCTCCACTTT.

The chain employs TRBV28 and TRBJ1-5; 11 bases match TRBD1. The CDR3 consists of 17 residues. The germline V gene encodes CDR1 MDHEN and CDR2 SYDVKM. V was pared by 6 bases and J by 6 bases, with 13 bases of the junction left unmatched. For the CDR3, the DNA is TGTGCCAGCAGACCGGGACAGGGGGATCGGAGGAGTCAGCCCCAGCATTTT. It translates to CASRPGQGDRRSQPQHF.

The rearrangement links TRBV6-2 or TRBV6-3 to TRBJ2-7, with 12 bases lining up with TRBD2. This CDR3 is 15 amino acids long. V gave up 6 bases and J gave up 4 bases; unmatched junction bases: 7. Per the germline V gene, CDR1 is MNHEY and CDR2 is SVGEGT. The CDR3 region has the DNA TGTGCCAGCAGCACCCGACTAGCGGGAGTATACGAGCAGTACTTC. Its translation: CASSTRLAGVYEQYF.

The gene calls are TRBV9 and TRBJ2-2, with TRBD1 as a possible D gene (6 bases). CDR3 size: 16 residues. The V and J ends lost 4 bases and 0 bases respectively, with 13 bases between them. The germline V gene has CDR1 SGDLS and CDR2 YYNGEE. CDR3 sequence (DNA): TGTGCCAGCAGCCCGACGACAGGCGCGAACACCGGGGAGCTGTTTTTT. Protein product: CASSPTTGANTGELFF.

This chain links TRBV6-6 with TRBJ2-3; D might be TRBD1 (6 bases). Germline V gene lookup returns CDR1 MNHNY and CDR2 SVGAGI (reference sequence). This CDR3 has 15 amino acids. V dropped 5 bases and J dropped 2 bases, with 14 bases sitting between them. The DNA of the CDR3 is TGTGCCAGCAGTCCGGACAGAACGTACACAGATACGCAGTATTTT. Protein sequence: CASSPDRTYTDTQYF.

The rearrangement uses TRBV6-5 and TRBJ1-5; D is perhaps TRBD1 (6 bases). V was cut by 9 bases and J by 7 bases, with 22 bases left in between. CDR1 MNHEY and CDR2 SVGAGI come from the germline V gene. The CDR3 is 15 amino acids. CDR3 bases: TGTGCCAGTGAAACCTCCCCAGGGGCTGAACAGCCCCAGCATTTT. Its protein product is CASETSPGAEQPQHF.

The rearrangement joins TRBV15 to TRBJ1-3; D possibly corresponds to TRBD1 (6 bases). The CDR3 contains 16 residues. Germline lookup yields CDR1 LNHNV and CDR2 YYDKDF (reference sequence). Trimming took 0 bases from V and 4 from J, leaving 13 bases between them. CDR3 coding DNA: TGTGCCACCAGCAGAGATCGGGGGGGGACAGGAAACACCATATATTTT. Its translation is CATSRDRGGTGNTIYF.

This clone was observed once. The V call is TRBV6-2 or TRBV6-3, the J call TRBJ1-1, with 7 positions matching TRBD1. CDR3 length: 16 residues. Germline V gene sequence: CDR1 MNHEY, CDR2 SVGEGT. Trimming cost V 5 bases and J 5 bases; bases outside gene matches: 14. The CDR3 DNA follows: TGTGCCAGCAGTCCAGAGGGGGCGAGGCCCCCAACTGAAGCTTTCTTT. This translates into CASSPEGARPPTEAFF.

The CDR3 region is CASETGGLAEAFF. The CDR3 region has the DNA TGTGCCAGCGAGACAGGGGGGCTCGCTGAAGCTTTCTTT. The rearrangement uses TRBV19 and TRBJ1-1; 9 bases align to TRBD1. Trimming at V came to 9 bases and at J to 6 bases, leaving 8 bases not matched to a gene. Per the germline V gene, CDR1 is LNHDA and CDR2 is SQIVND (reference sequence). This CDR3 is 13 amino acids long.

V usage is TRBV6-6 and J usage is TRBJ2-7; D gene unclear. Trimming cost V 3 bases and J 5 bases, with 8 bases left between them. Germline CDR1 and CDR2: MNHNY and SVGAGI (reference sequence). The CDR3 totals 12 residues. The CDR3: CASSYEIHEQYF. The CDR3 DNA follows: TGTGCCAGCAGTTATGAGATACACGAGCAGTACTTC.

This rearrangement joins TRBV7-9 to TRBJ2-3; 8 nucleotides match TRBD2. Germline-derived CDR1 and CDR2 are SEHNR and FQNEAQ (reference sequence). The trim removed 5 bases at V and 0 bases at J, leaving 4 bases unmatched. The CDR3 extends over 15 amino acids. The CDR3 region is CASSNLAGSTDTQYF. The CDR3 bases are TGTGCCAGCAGCAACTTAGCGGGAAGCACAGATACGCAGTATTTT.

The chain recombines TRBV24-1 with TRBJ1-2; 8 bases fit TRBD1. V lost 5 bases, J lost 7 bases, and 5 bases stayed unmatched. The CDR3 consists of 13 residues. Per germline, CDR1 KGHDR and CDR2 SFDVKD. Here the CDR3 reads CATSAGQGSGYTF. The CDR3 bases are TGTGCCACCAGTGCAGGACAGGGATCTGGCTACACCTTC.

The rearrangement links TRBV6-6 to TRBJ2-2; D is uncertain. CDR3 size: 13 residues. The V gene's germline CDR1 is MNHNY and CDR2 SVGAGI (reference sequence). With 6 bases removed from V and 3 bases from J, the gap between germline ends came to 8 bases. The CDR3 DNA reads TGTGCCAGCAGCAAAACTGACACCGGGGAGCTGTTTTTT. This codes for CASSKTDTGELFF.

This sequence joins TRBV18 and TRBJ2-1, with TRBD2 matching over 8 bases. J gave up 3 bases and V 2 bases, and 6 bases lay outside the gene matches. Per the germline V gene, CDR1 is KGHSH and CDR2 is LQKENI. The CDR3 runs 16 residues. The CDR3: CASSPKAGVRYNEQFF. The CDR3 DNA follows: TGTGCCAGCTCACCAAAAGCGGGAGTGCGCTACAATGAGCAGTTCTTC.

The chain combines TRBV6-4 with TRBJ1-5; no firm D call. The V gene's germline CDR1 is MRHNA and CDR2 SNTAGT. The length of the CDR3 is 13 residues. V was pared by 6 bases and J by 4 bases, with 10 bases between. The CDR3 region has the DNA TGTGCCAGCAGCCGGGAGTTAAATCAGCCCCAGCATTTT. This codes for CASSRELNQPQHF.

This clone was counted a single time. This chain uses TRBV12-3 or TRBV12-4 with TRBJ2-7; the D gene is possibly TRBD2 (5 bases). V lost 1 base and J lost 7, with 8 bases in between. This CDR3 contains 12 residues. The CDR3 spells CASSLDRREQYF. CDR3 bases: TGTGCCAGCAGTTTAGATCGGAGGGAGCAGTACTTC.

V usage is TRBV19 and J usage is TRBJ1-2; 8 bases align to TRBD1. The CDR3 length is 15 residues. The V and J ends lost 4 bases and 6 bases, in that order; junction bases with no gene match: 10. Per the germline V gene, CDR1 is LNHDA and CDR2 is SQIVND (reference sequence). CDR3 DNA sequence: TGTGCCAGTAGTACCACGGGACAGGTTACGGATGGCTACACCTTC. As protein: CASSTTGQVTDGYTF.

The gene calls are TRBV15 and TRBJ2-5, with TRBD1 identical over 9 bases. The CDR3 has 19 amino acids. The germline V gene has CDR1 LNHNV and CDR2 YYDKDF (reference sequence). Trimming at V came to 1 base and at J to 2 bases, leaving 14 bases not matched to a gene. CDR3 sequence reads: CATSRGHSGGQGYQETQYF. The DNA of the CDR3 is TGTGCCACCAGCAGAGGCCATTCAGGGGGACAGGGATATCAAGAGACCCAGTACTTC.

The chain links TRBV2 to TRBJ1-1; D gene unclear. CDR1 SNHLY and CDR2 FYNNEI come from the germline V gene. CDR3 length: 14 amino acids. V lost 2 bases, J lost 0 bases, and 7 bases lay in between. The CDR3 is CASSETGMNTEAFF. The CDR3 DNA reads TGTGCCAGCAGTGAAACGGGGATGAACACTGAAGCTTTCTTT.

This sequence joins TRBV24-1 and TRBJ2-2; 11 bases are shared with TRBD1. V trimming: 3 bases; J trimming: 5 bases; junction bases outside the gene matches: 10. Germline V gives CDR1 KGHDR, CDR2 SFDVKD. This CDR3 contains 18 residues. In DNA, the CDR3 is TGTGCCACCAGTGATGGGGGGTACCGGGACAGGGGGACCGGGGAGCTGTTTTTT. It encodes CATSDGGYRDRGTGELFF.

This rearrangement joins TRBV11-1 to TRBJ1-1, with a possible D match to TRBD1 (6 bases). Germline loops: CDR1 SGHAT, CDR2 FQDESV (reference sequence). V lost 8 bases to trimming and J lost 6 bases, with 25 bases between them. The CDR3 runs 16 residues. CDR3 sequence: CASHERGKGGSPEAFF. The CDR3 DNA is TGTGCCAGCCACGAGCGGGGGAAGGGGGGAAGCCCTGAAGCTTTCTTT.

The CDR3 sequence is CASSLSTGVGSPLHF. Here the CDR3 DNA reads TGTGCCAGCAGTTTATCGACGGGTGTTGGTTCACCCCTCCACTTT. The chain is built from TRBV27 and TRBJ1-6; D unclear. The CDR3 is made up of 15 amino acids. In germline, CDR1 is MNHEY, CDR2 SMNVEV (reference sequence). V was clipped by 0 bases and J by 9 bases, with 12 bases between them.

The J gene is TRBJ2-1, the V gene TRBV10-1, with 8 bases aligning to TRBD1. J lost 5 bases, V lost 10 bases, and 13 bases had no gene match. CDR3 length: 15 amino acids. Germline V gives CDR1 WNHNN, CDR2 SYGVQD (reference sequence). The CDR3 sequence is CATSHEGQANNEQFF. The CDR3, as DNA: TGCGCCACCAGCCATGAGGGACAGGCAAACAATGAGCAGTTCTTC.

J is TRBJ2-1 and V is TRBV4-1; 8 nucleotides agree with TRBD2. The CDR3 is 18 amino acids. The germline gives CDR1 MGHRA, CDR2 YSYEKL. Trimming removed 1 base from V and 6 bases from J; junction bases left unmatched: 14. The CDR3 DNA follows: TGCGCCAGCAGCCAAGCCTGGGCAAGACTAGCGTCAGGCAATGAGCAGTTCTTC. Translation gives CASSQAWARLASGNEQFF.

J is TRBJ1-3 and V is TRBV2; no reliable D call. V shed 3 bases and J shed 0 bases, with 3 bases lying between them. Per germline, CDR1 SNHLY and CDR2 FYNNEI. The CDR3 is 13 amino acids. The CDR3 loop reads CASSESSGNTIYF. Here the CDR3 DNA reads TGTGCCAGCAGTGAGAGCTCTGGAAACACCATATATTTT.

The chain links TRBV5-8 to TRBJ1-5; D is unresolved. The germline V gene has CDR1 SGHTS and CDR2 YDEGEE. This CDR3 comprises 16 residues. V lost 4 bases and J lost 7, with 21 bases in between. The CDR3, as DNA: TGTGCCAGCAGCCCACCGGGCGGCGGGTCTAGACAGCCCCAGCATTTT. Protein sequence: CASSPPGGGSRQPQHF.